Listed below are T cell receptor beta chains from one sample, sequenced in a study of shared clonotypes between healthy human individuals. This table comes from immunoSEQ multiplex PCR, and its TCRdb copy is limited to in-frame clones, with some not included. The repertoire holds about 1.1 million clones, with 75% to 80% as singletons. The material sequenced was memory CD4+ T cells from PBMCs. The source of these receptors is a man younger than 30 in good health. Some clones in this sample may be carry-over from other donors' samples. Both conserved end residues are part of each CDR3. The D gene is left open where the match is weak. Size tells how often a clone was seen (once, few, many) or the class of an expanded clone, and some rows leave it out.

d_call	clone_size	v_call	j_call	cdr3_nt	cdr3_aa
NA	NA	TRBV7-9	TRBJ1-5	TGTGCCAGCAGCGACCAGGGAAATCAGCCCCAGCATTTT	CASSDQGNQPQHF
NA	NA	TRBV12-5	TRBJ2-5	TGTGCTAGTGCTTTGTTGGGAGTAGAGACCCAGTACTTC	CASALLGVETQYF
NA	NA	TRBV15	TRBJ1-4	TGTGCCACCAGCAGAGCACATGAAAAACTGTTTTTT	CATSRAHEKLFF
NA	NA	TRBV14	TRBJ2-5	TGTGCCAGCAGCCAGGGGCCCCAAGAGACCCAGTACTTC	CASSQGPQETQYF
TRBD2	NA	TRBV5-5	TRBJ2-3	TGTGCCAGCAGCCGGACTAGCGGGACCGCTCGCACAGATACGCAGTATTTT	CASSRTSGTARTDTQYF
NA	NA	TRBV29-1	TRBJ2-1	TGCAGCGTTGAAGATGCACAGTCGGGAAATGAGCAGTTCTTC	CSVEDAQSGNEQFF
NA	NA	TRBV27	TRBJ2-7	TGTGCCAGCAGAAATACCGTCGGGGGCGAGCAGTACTTC	CASRNTVGGEQYF
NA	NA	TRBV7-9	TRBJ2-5	TGTGCCAGCAGCTTTGAGGCAGGGACGAAGACCCAGTACTTC	CASSFEAGTKTQYF
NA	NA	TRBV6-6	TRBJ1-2	TGTGCCAGCAGTTACTCGGGTCCGTGGTCCTATGGCTACACCTTC	CASSYSGPWSYGYTF
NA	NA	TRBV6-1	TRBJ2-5	TGTGCCGGCAGGGAAAGGGGATTTGCTTCTGAAGAGACCCAGTACTTC	CAGRERGFASEETQYF
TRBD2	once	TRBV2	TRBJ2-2	TGTGCCAGCACTGCCCGACTAGCGGGAGGGACGAACACCGGGGAGCTGTTTTTT	CASTARLAGGTNTGELFF
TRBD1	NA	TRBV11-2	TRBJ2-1	TGTGCCAGCAGCTTTACAGGGGTCAATGAGCAGTTCTTC	CASSFTGVNEQFF
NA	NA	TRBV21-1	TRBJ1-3	TGTGCCAGCAGCAAAGAAAGGGTAACAAACACCATATATTTT	CASSKERVTNTIYF
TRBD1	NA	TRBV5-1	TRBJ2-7	TGCGCCAGCAGCCAACAGGGGGCGTCCTACGAGCAGTACTTC	CASSQQGASYEQYF
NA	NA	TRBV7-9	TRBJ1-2	TGCGCCAGCAGCCCCACCGGGACCTCTTCTAACTATGGCTACACCTTC	CASSPTGTSSNYGYTF
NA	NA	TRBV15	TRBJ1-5	TGTGCCACCAGCAGAGATGGGGTCGGTCAGCCCCAGCATTTT	CATSRDGVGQPQHF
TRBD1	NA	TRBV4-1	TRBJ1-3	TGCGCCAGCAGGGACAGGGACTCTGGAAACACCATATATTTT	CASRDRDSGNTIYF
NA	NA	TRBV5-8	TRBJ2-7	TGTGCCAGCAGCTTGTGGGCTGGCGAGCAGTACTTC	CASSLWAGEQYF
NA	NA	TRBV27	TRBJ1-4	TGTGCCAGCGGACACCGCGACAGGAATGAAAAACTGTTTTTT	CASGHRDRNEKLFF
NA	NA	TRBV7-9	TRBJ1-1	TGTGCCAGCAGCTTAACCAGGGTTTGGGACACTGAAGCTTTCTTT	CASSLTRVWDTEAFF
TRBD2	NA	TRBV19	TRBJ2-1	TGTGCCAGTAGTATAGCAGCTAGCGGGAGACTGCCCCTAGGGGAGCAGTTCTTC	CASSIAASGRLPLGEQFF
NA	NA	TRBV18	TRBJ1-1	TGTGCCAGCTCACCTTATGCCAGTTCCATGAACACTGAAGCTTTCTTT	CASSPYASSMNTEAFF
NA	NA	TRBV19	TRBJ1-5	TGTGCCAGTAGTTCCCAGACCTGGGGAGGCAATCAGCCCCAGCATTTT	CASSSQTWGGNQPQHF
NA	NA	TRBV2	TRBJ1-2	TGTGCCAGTGGCTCTGGGGCACATAACTATGGCTACACCTTC	CASGSGAHNYGYTF
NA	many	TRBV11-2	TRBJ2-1	TGTGCCAGCAGCTTAATACGGGGGCGAGTCCATGAGCAGTTCTTC	CASSLIRGRVHEQFF
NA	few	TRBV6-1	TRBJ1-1	TGTGCCACCGATTCGTACACTGAAGCTTTCTTT	CATDSYTEAFF
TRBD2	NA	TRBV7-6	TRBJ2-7	TGTGCCAGCAGCTTAAAGGGCTCGTCTAGCGGGGGTATGGAATACGAGCAGTACTTC	CASSLKGSSSGGMEYEQYF
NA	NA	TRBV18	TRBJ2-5	TGTGCCAGCTGGAGAAATGGGCAAGAGACCCAGTACTTC	CASWRNGQETQYF
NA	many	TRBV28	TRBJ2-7	TGTGCCAGCAGTACAACGCGGACCCTATACGAGCAGTACTTC	CASSTTRTLYEQYF
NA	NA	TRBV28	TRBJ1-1	TGTGCCAGCAGTCCCGTTACCGGGAGGAACACTGAAGCTTTCTTT	CASSPVTGRNTEAFF
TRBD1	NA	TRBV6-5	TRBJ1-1	TGTGCCAGCAGTTACCAATGGGGGACAGCCGAAGCTTTCTTT	CASSYQWGTAEAFF
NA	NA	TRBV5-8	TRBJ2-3	TGTGCCAGCAGGAACCGAGGGTGGAGCACAGATACGCAGTATTTT	CASRNRGWSTDTQYF
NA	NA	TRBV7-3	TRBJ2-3	TGTGCCAGCAGCTTAACGGGAGCAGATACGCAGTATTTT	CASSLTGADTQYF
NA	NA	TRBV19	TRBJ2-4	TGTGCCAGTAGTACCTGGGGCAAGAGAGCGGCAAACATTCAGTACTTC	CASSTWGKRAANIQYF
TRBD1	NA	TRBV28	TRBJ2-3	TGTGCCAGCAGTCCTGGGACAGGGGGGCCTACAGATACGCAGTATTTT	CASSPGTGGPTDTQYF
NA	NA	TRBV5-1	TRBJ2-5	TGCGCCAGCAGCTTTAACAAAGAGACCCAGTACTTC	CASSFNKETQYF
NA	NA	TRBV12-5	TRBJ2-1	TGTGCTAGTTCTCAGGGTAGGACCAATGAGCAGTTCTTC	CASSQGRTNEQFF
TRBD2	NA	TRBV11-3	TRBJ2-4	TGTGCCAGCAGCCATACCAGCCGCGGGGGCATTCAGTACTTC	CASSHTSRGGIQYF
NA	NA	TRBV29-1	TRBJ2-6	TGCAGCGGGGGTGAGGGGGCCAACGTCCTGACTTTC	CSGGEGANVLTF